This paragraph reports one T cell receptor beta chain. Its antigen is currently unknown. This sample is part of a study of T cell responses to AZD1222 COVID-19 vaccine. As for the study in general: Recipients boosted at about 4 weeks or about 12 weeks are pooled.

This CDR3 is built from 13 residues. Trimming stripped 4 bases from V and 2 bases from J, with 12 bases between. Germline values: CDR1 GTSNPN, CDR2 SVGIG (reference sequence). Only in-frame clones appear in the TCRdb table, and some are missing; sequencing was by immunoSEQ multiplex PCR. The table has about 170,000 clones, about 90% seen once. Study-wide points: The sample set comprised mostly white British donors with more females, and clonal diversity was possibly underestimated. Nearly half of unique spike-specific TCRs reportedly avoided B.1.351 and B.1.1.7 mutated regions. Researchers report vaccine-associated CD4 TCRs spanning spike, with dominance at 160-218 and 743-854.

The sequenced sample was peripheral blood, obtained on day 0 of AZD1222 vaccination. V usage is TRBV30 and J usage is TRBJ2-7; D is possibly TRBD1 or TRBD2 (5 bases each). This TCR came from an adult in good health. CDR3 in DNA: TGTGCCTGGATTAGGGGACGGCCCTACGAGCAGTACTTC. Its protein product is CAWIRGRPYEQYF.